These 4 T cell receptor beta chains share one sample of origin, sequenced in a study of early T cells in non-severe SARS-CoV-2 infection. TCRdb re-derived calls from the 5' RACE reads in MiXCR, one entry per CDR3 protein. Of tens of thousands of distinct CDR3 sequences in the sample, more than 5% were seen once. The specimen sequenced was whole blood. These receptors came from an adult who was a healthcare worker with PCR-confirmed SARS-CoV-2 infection or an uninfected control (not recorded which).

The chain couples TRBV7-9 to TRBJ2-1; a possible D gene is TRBD2 (7 bases). This CDR3 is built from 15 residues. V was trimmed by 2 bases and J by 4 bases, leaving 12 bases between them. Germline-derived CDR1 and CDR2 are SEHNR and FQNEAQ (reference sequence). The CDR3 DNA is TGTGCCAGCAGCTTACGGCGGGGGCCTTACAATGAGCAGTTCTTC. The encoded protein is CASSLRRGPYNEQFF. The full variable domain, in which reference TRBV7-9 and TRBJ2-1 provide the parts outside the CDR3, is DTGVSQNPRHKITKRGQNVTFRCDPISEHNRLYWYRQTLGQGPEFLTYFQNEAQLEKSRLLSDRFSAERPKGSFSTLEIQRTEQGDSAMYLCASSLRRGPYNEQFFGPGTRLTVL.

This clonotype was counted ten times or more. This chain connects TRBV6-2 or TRBV6-3 to TRBJ1-5; D perhaps matches TRBD1 (5 bases). V was shortened by 7 bases and J by 0 bases, with 19 bases between the two germline ends. This CDR3 has 17 residues. Germline V gene sequence: CDR1 MNHEY, CDR2 SVGEGT. The CDR3 is CASTYQLRGNSNQPQHF. As DNA, the CDR3 is TGTGCCAGCACCTACCAACTAAGGGGCAATAGCAATCAGCCCCAGCATTTT.

The chain recombines TRBV20-1 with TRBJ2-3, with D maybe TRBD2 (6 bases). In germline, CDR1 is DFQATT, CDR2 SNEGSKA (reference sequence). The CDR3 runs to 14 residues. Trimming took 2 bases from V and 4 from J, leaving 13 bases between them. The CDR3 DNA reads as TGCAGTGCTAGATCCCCGGGGGTGGCAGATACGCAGTATTTT. Its translation is CSARSPGVADTQYF.

J is TRBJ2-3 and V is TRBV6-1; no reliable D call. V lost 2 bases and J lost 7, with 10 bases in between. The CDR3 extends over 13 amino acids. Germline V lookup: CDR1 MNHNS, CDR2 SASEGT. This chain's CDR3 is CASSEFAPNTQYF. The CDR3 region has the DNA TGTGCCAGCAGTGAATTTGCCCCCAATACGCAGTATTTT.